The clone carrying this T cell receptor beta chain was seen more than once but under ten times. This sample was included in a study of T cells after yellow fever vaccination. There are 15 residues in the CDR3. Germline CDR1 reads DFQATT; CDR2 reads SNEGSKA (reference sequence). Trimming at V came to 5 bases and at J to 1 base, leaving 8 bases not matched to a gene. TCRdb re-called the 5' RACE reads with MiXCR, one entry per CDR3 protein. The sample yields some 300,000 distinct CDR3 sequences, 8.7% seen once. The genes are TRBV20-1 and TRBJ1-1; TRBD1 matches 9 bases. The source of this sequence is a man aged 18 to 29 who received the YFV17D yellow fever vaccine. The material sequenced was CD4+ T cells sorted from PBMCs, taken 5 days after the yellow fever booster vaccination. CDR3: CSAWGQGGKNTEAFF. The CDR3 DNA reads TGCAGTGCTTGGGGACAGGGAGGAAAGAACACTGAAGCTTTCTTT.